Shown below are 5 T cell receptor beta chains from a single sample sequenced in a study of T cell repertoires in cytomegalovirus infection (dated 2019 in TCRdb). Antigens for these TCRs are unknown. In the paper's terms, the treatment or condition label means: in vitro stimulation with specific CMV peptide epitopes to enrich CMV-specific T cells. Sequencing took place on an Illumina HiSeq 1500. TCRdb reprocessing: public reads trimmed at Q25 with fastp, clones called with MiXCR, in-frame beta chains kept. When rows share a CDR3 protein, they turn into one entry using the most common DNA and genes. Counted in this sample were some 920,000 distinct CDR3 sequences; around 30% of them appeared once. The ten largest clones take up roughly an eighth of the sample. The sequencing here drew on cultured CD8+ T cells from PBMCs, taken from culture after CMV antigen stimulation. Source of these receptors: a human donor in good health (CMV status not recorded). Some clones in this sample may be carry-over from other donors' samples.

Here the CDR3 reads CASSSARDRALFF. In nucleotides, the CDR3 is TGTGCCAGCAGCTCGGCACGGGACAGGGCACTGTTTTTT. The chain combines TRBV7-9 with TRBJ1-4; 9 positions agree with TRBD1. The V gene's germline CDR1 is SEHNR and CDR2 FQNEAQ (reference sequence). The CDR3 covers 13 residues. V shed 4 bases and J 13 bases; nucleotides not matched to a gene: 7.

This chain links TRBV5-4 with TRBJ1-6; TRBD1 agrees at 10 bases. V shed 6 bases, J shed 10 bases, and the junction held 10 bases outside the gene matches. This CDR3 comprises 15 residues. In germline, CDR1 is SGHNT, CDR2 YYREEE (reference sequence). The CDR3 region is CASNRDRGVGSPLHF. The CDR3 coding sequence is TGTGCCAGCAACCGGGACAGGGGAGTCGGGTCACCCCTCCACTTT.

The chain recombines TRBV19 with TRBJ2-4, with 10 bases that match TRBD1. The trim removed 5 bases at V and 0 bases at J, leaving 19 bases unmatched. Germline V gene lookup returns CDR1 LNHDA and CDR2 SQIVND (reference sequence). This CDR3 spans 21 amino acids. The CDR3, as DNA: TGTGCCAGTAGTCTTCTAGTCTGGGACGGACAGGGGGACCTAGCCAAAAACATTCAGTACTTC. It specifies CASSLLVWDGQGDLAKNIQYF.

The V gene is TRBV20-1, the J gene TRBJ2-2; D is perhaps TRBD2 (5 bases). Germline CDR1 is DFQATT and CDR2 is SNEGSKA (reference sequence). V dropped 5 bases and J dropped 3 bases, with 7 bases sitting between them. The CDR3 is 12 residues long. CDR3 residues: CSAPGDTGELFF. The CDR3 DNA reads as TGCAGTGCTCCCGGGGACACCGGGGAGCTGTTTTTT.

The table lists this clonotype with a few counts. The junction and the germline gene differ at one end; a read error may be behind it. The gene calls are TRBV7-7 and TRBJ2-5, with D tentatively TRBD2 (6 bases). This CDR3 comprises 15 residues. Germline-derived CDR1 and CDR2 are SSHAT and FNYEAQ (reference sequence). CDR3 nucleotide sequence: TGTGCTAGCAGCTTAGTAGTGGAGGGTGAAGAGACCCAGTACTTC. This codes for CASSLVVEGEETQYF.